This paragraph covers one TCR beta chain sequence. Losses at the gene ends were 7 bases for V and 1 base for J; bases not matched to a gene: 11. The V gene's germline CDR1 is MDHEN and CDR2 SYDVKM. The CDR3 is made up of 17 amino acids. This sample was taken from a study of cytomegalovirus exposure and HLA in healthy donors. PCR was performed using 60 Vbeta and 13 Jbeta primers. Clones were read by immunoSEQ multiplex PCR, and TCRdb kept only the in-frame ones, dropping some. Counted here are fewer than 200,000 clones, 68% occurring once; the ten biggest clones make up around 4%. The sample taken for sequencing was PBMCs. The receptor was derived from a woman aged 18-29 years in good health and CMV-seropositive. The chain recombines TRBV28 with TRBJ1-5; 9 positions match TRBD1. Here the CDR3 DNA reads TGTGCCAGCATTCGACAGGGGGGCATTAAGAGCAATCAGCCCCAGCATTTT. This translates into CASIRQGGIKSNQPQHF.